Below are 10 T cell receptor beta chains sequenced from a single sample in a study of T cell responses to AZD1222 COVID-19 vaccine. Sequenced by immunoSEQ multiplex PCR; TCRdb stores in-frame clones only, minus some. The sample contains some 150,000 clones, more than 90% of which appear only once. Sequencing was performed on peripheral blood, taken 28 days after the second AZD1222 dose. The source is an adult who received the AZD1222 COVID-19 vaccine.

This clone was found once. This chain joins TRBV21-1 and TRBJ2-7; the table calls TRBD2, which could not be checked here. TRBV21-1 is a recognized pseudogene. The CDR3 runs to 14 residues. CDR3 DNA sequence: TGTGCCAGCAGCCTGACCGGGGAAACCTACGAGCAGTACTTC. As protein: CASSLTGETYEQYF.

The chain is built from TRBV7-2 and TRBJ2-7; D is undetermined. Germline CDR1 SGHTA, CDR2 FQGNSA. The V and J ends lost 0 bases and 2 bases respectively, with 8 bases between them. The CDR3 loop spans 14 amino acids. CDR3 DNA: TGTGCCAGCAGCTTAGCACTCCCCGCCTACGAGCAGTACTTC. Protein product: CASSLALPAYEQYF.

The V gene is TRBV11-3, the J gene TRBJ2-1, with 10 bases aligning to TRBD2. The CDR3 has 14 residues. V shed 5 bases and J 4 bases; nucleotides not matched to a gene: 2. Germline lookup yields CDR1 SGHNT and CDR2 YENEEA. The CDR3 DNA reads as TGTGCCAGCAGCGATAGCGGGAGGTACAATGAGCAGTTCTTC. It translates to CASSDSGRYNEQFF.

V and J are TRBV27 and TRBJ1-2; D is unclear. The CDR3 has 13 amino acids. With 8 bases removed from V and 8 bases from J, the gap between germline ends came to 18 bases. Germline assignment: CDR1 MNHEY and CDR2 SMNVEV (reference sequence). As DNA, the CDR3 is TGTGCCAGCGGCCTTGCCGGGGTTGGAGGCTACACCTTC. Translating gives CASGLAGVGGYTF.

This rearrangement joins TRBV28 to TRBJ1-5; D ambiguous. The CDR3 consists of 15 residues. CDR1 is MDHEN, CDR2 SYDVKM, per germline. Trimming took off 5 bases at V and 11 bases at J, with 22 bases between the two ends. CDR3: CASSPLDGSWSAQHF. The CDR3 coding sequence is TGTGCCAGCAGTCCCCTCGACGGCAGTTGGAGTGCCCAGCATTTT.

The chain uses TRBV11-2 and TRBJ1-2; D is possibly TRBD1 (5 bases). Deletions cut 6 bases from V and 5 bases from J, with 19 bases between. This CDR3 contains 15 residues. Germline CDR1 reads SGHAT; CDR2 reads FQNNGV. CDR3 amino acids: CASSYGRRVGYGYTF. The CDR3 nucleotides are TGTGCCAGCAGTTATGGGCGCAGGGTCGGGTATGGCTACACCTTC.

The chain recombines TRBV21-1 with TRBJ1-6; TRBD1 is the table's D call and was not checked against the DNA. TRBV21-1 counts as a pseudogene. The CDR3 sequence is 20 residues long. CDR3 sequence: CASSRSKGQGVRFIASPLHF. In DNA form, the CDR3 reads TGTGCCAGCAGCCGATCTAAGGGACAGGGGGTCCGCTTCATCGCTTCACCCCTCCACTTT.

The chain has TRBV9 and TRBJ2-7; unclear D gene. V shed 0 bases and J shed 2 bases, with 9 bases lying between them. The CDR3 consists of 14 residues. Per the germline V gene, CDR1 is SGDLS and CDR2 is YYNGEE. CDR3 sequence reads: CASSVVDGTYEQYF. Written as DNA, the CDR3 is TGTGCCAGCAGCGTAGTGGACGGAACCTACGAGCAGTACTTC. Variable domain in full (rest from reference TRBV9 and TRBJ2-7): DSGVTQTPKHLITATGQRVTLRCSPRSGDLSVYWYQQSLDQGLQFLIQYYNGEERAKGNILERFSAQQFPDLHSELNLSSLELGDSALYFCASSVVDGTYEQYFGPGTRLTVT.

The chain is built from TRBV12-3 or TRBV12-4 and TRBJ2-5; 8 bases map to TRBD1. This CDR3 has 13 residues. J was trimmed by 5 bases and V by 7 bases; bases with no gene match: 6. CDR3 DNA: TGTGCCAGCACCCGACAGGGGCCCGAGACCCAGTACTTC. It specifies CASTRQGPETQYF.

This clone was counted only a few times. This CDR3 reads CASSIGRAGAYNEQFF. In DNA form, the CDR3 reads TGTGCCAGTAGTATAGGGCGCGCAGGGGCCTACAATGAGCAGTTCTTC. The chain recombines TRBV19 with TRBJ2-1, with a tentative D call TRBD1 (6 bases). Germline loops: CDR1 LNHDA, CDR2 SQIVND (reference sequence). CDR3 length: 16 amino acids. Deletions cut 1 base from V and 2 bases from J, with 12 bases between. The variable domain in full, completed from reference TRBV19 and TRBJ2-1, reads DGGITQSPKYLFRKEGQNVTLSCEQNLNHDAMYWYRQDPGQGLRLIYYSQIVNDFQKGDIAEGYSVSREKKESFPLTVTSAQKNPTAFYLCASSIGRAGAYNEQFFGPGTRLTVL.